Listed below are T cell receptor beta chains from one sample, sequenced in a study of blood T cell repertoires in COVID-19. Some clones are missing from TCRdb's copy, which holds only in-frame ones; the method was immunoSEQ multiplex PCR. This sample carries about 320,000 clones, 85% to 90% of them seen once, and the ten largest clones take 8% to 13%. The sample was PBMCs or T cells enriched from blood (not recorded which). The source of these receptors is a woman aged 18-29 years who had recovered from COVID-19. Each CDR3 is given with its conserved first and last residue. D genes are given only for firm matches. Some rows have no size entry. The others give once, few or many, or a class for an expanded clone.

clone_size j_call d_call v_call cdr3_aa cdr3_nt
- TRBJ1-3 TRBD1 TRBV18 CASSPRAGTDHTIYF TGTGCCAGCTCACCCCGGGCCGGGACAGACCACACCATATATTTT
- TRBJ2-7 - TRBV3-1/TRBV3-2 CASSQGAGPSSYEQYF TGTGCCAGCAGCCAAGGGGCAGGGCCTAGCTCCTACGAGCAGTACTTC
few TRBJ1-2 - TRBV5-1 CASSRQDFNYGYTF TGCGCCAGCAGTAGACAGGACTTTAACTATGGCTACACCTTC
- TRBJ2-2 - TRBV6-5 CASRSDSNTGELFF TGTGCCAGCAGATCTGACAGCAACACCGGGGAGCTGTTTTTT
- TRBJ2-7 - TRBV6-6 CASTNRRKDPSGEQYF TGTGCCAGCACCAACAGGCGTAAGGACCCCTCGGGCGAGCAGTACTTC
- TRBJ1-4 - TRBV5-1 CASSLADSANEKLFF TGCGCCAGCAGCTTGGCGGACAGCGCTAATGAAAAACTGTTTTTT
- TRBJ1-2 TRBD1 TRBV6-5 CASSFLDRGGGYTF TGTGCCAGCAGTTTCCTGGACAGGGGGGGTGGCTACACCTTC
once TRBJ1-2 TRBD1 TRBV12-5 CASGLGTGVDGYTF TGTGCTAGTGGACTCGGGACAGGGGTTGATGGCTACACCTTC
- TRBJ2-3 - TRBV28 CASSLTPWDTQYF TGTGCCAGCAGCCTAACCCCTTGGGATACGCAGTATTTT
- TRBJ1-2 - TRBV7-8 CASSPPCYGYTF TGTGCCAGCAGCCCTCCGTGCTATGGCTACACCTTC
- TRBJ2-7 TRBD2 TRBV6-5 CASSQGLAGYEQYF TGTGCCAGCAGCCAGGGACTAGCGGGTTACGAGCAGTACTTC
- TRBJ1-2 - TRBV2 CASRVVGSDGYTF TGTGCCAGCAGGGTCGTCGGTTCGGATGGCTACACCTTC
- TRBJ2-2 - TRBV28 CASSGGLNTGELFF TGTGCCAGCAGTGGCGGGCTAAACACCGGGGAGCTGTTTTTT
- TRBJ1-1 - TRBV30 CARTSAETGNTEAFF TGTGCCCGTACGTCTGCTGAAACAGGGAACACTGAAGCTTTCTTT
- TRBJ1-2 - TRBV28 CASLPAGATYGYTF TGTGCCAGCCTCCCGGCAGGGGCAACCTATGGCTACACCTTC
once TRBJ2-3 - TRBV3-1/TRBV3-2 CASSQPLTVPSTDTQYF TGTGCCAGCAGCCAACCATTGACAGTGCCCAGCACAGATACGCAGTATTTT
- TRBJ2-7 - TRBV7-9 CASSFSQGYEQYF TGTGCCAGCAGCTTCTCACAGGGTTACGAGCAGTACTTC
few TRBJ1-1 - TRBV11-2 CASSLDAGGENTEAFF TGTGCCAGCAGCTTAGATGCGGGGGGTGAAAACACTGAAGCTTTCTTT
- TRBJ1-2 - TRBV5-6 CASSLSGSGAPLGGYTF TGTGCCAGCAGCTTGAGTGGGTCAGGGGCACCTCTGGGGGGCTACACCTTC
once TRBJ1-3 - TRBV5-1 CASSWTYAHNSGNTIYF TGCGCCAGCAGCTGGACTTATGCGCACAACTCTGGAAACACCATATATTTT
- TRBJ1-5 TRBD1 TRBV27 CASSYRGQNQPQHF TGTGCCAGCAGTTACAGGGGGCAAAATCAGCCCCAGCATTTT
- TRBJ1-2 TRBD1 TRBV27 CASSPKRTGLYGYTF TGTGCCAGCAGCCCCAAACGGACAGGACTCTATGGCTACACCTTC
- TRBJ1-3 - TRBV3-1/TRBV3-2 CASSQDVASGNTIYF TGTGCCAGCAGCCAAGACGTGGCCTCTGGAAACACCATATATTTT
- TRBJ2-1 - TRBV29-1 CSVAVRLSYNEQFF TGCAGCGTTGCGGTGCGGCTCTCCTACAATGAGCAGTTCTTC
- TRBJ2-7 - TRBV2 CASSTRTESEQYF TGTGCCAGCAGTACCCGGACAGAGTCCGAGCAGTACTTC
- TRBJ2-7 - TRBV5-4 CASSMGLTPYEQYF TGTGCCAGCAGCATGGGACTTACACCATACGAGCAGTACTTC